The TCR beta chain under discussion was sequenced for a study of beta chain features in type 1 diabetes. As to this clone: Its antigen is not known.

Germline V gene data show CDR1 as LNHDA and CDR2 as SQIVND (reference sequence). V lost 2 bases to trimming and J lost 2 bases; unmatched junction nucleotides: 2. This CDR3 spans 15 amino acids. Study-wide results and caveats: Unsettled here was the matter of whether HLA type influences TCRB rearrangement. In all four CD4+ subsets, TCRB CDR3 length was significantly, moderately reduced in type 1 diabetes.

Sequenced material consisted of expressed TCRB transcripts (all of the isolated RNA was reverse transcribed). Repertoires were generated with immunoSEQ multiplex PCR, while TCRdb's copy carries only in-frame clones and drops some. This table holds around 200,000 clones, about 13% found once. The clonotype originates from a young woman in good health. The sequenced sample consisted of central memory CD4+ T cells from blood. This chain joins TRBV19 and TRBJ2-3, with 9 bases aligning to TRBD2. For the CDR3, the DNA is TGTGCCAGTAGTATACGCGGGAGGGCCACAGATACGCAGTATTTT. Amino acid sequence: CASSIRGRATDTQYF. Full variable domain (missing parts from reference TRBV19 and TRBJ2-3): DGGITQSPKYLFRKEGQNVTLSCEQNLNHDAMYWYRQDPGQGLRLIYYSQIVNDFQKGDIAEGYSVSREKKESFPLTVTSAQKNPTAFYLCASSIRGRATDTQYFGPGTRLTVL.